This record looks at one T cell receptor beta chain sequence and its context. The entry originates in a study of blood T cell repertoires in COVID-19. Study-level background: Sites in the United States, Italy and Spain provided acute and convalescent COVID-19 samples. Sample material is recorded as cDNA or gDNA derived from T cells, B-cell-depleted T cells, or PBMCs.

How the authors handled the data: Counts of nucleated cells, estimated from reference gene primer amplification, were obtained. This table comes from immunoSEQ multiplex PCR, and its TCRdb copy is limited to in-frame clones, with some not included. V, J and clone size derive from that table, while D and trimming were established from the DNA sequence. The table records about 380,000 clones, less than 85% of them present only once. V shed 10 bases and J shed 5 bases, with 18 bases lying between them. Germline-derived CDR1 and CDR2 are MNHEY and SVGAGI. The CDR3 is 13 residues long. Sequences were obtained from peripheral blood. The receptor was isolated from a woman aged 18 to 35 with acute or convalescent COVID-19. V and J are TRBV6-5 and TRBJ2-7; D may be TRBD1 (6 bases). CDR3 sequence (DNA): TGTGCCACCTTCCGGGACACGAACCACGAGCAGTACTTC. Translating it yields CATFRDTNHEQYF.